The clone carrying this TCR beta chain was recorded once. The repertoire was sequenced with immunoSEQ multiplex PCR; TCRdb's copy has only in-frame clones and lacks some. This table holds over 250,000 clones, 60% to 75% found once. The CDR3 is 16 amino acids. Germline CDR1 and CDR2: LNHDA and SQIVND (reference sequence). Trimming cost V 3 bases and J 6 bases; bases outside gene matches: 4. This entry belongs to a study of blood T cell repertoires in COVID-19. This clonotype was sampled from a woman of 80 years or more with acute or convalescent COVID-19. The chain recombines TRBV19 with TRBJ2-2; TRBD2 agrees at 13 bases. Sequenced material: peripheral blood. Here the CDR3 DNA reads TGTGCCAGTAGTATCCCCACTAGCGGGGGGGCCGGGGAGCTGTTTTTT. Protein product: CASSIPTSGGAGELFF.